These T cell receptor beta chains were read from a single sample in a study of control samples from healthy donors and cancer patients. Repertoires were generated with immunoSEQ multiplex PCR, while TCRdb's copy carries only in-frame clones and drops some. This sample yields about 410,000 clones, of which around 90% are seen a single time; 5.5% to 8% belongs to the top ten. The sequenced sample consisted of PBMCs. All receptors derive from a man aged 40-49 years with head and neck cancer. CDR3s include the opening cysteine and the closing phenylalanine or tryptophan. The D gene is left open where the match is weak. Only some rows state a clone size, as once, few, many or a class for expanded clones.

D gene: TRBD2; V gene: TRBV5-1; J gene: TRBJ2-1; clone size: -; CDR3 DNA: TGCGCCAGCTCCCTGGGCGGGAGGGACAATGAGCAGTTCTTC; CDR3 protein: CASSLGGRDNEQFF
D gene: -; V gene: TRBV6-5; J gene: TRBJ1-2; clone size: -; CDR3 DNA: TGTGCCAGCAGCCCCAGTACTAACTATGGCTACACCTTC; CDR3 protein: CASSPSTNYGYTF
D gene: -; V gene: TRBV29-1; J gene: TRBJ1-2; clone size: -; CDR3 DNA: TGCAGCGTTCCTTTACCCAGCTATGGCTACACCTTC; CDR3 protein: CSVPLPSYGYTF
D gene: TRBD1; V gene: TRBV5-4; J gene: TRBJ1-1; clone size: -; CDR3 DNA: TGTGCCAGCAGCTTGGTGAATATACAGGGGGCGAGAACTGAAGCTTTCTTT; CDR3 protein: CASSLVNIQGARTEAFF
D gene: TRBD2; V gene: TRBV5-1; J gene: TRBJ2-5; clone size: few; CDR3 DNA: TGCGCCAGCAGCTTGCAAAGGACTAGCGGCCAGGGGGAGACCCAGTACTTC; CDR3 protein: CASSLQRTSGQGETQYF
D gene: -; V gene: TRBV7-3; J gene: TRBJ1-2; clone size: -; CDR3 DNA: TGTGCCAGCAGCGCCAACCCGGCGGGAAACTATGGCTACACCTTC; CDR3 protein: CASSANPAGNYGYTF
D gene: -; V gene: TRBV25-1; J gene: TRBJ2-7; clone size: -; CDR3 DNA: TGTGCCAGCAGTGAAGCCCTGACTGACTACGAGCAGTACTTC; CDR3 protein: CASSEALTDYEQYF
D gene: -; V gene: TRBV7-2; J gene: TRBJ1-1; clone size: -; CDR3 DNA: TGTGCCAGCAGCTCGACAGTAGACACTGAAGCTTTCTTT; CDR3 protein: CASSSTVDTEAFF
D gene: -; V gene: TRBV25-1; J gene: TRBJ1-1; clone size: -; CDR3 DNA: TGTGCCAGCAGCAGGGGAGACAGGACGAACACTGAAGCTTTCTTT; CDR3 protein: CASSRGDRTNTEAFF
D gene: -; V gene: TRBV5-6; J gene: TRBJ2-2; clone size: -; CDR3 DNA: TGTGCCAGCAGCTGGACGTTAGGCGGGGAGCTGTTTTTT; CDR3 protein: CASSWTLGGELFF
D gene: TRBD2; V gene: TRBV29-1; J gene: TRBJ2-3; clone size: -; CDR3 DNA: TGCAGCGTTGAAGATGGGACTAGCGGGATCGCAGATACGCAGTATTTT; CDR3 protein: CSVEDGTSGIADTQYF
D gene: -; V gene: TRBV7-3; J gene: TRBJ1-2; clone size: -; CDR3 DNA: TGTGCCAGCAGCGAAAAGGGGCGAGGGGGAGGGGACTATGGCTACACCTTC; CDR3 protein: CASSEKGRGGGDYGYTF
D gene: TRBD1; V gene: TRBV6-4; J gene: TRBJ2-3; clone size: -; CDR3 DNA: TGTGCCAGCAGAAAGACAGGGGCGCGCACAGATACGCAGTATTTT; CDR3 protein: CASRKTGARTDTQYF
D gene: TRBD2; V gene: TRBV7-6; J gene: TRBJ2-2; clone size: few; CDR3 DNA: TGTGCCAGCAGCTTAATGGCTAGCGGGGGGGCGAACACCGGGGAGCTGTTTTTT; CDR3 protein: CASSLMASGGANTGELFF
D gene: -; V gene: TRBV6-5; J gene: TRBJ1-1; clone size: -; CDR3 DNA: TGTGCCAGCAGTTACGACGGGAACACTGAAGCTTTCTTT; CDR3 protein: CASSYDGNTEAFF
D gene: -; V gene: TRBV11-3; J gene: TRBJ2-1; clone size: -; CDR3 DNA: TGTGCCAGCAGCTACAGGTCGGGTGCCAATGAGCAGTTCTTC; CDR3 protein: CASSYRSGANEQFF
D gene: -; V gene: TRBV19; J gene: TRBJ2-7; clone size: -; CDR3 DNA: TGTGCCAGTAGTACAGGACTGGTATACGAGCAGTACTTC; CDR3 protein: CASSTGLVYEQYF
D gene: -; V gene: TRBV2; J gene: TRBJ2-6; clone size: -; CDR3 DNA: TGTGCCAGCATCCACCACCCCGACAGGTCTACCTCTGGGGCCAACGTCCTGACTTTC; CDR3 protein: CASIHHPDRSTSGANVLTF
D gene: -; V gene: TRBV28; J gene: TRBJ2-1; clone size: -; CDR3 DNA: TGTGCCAGCACCTCGCGAAGTGGGCTCGCAGAGCGAAGCTCCTACAATGAGCAGTTCTTC; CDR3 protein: CASTSRSGLAERSSYNEQFF
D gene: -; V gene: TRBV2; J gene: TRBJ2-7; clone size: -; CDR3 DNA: TGTGCCGGTAACCGACCGTATATCTACGAGCAGTACTTC; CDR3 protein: CAGNRPYIYEQYF
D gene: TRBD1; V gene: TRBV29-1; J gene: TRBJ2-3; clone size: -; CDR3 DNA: TGCAGCGCCGAAGGACAGGGGAGCACAGATACGCAGTATTTT; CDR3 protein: CSAEGQGSTDTQYF
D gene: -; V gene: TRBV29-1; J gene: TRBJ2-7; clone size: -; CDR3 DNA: TGCAGCGTTGTGGGGGGCTACGAGCAGTACTTC; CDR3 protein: CSVVGGYEQYF
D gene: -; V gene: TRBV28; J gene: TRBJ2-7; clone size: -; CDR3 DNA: TGTGCCAGCAGGGAACAGGGAATGGCCTACGAGCAGTACTTC; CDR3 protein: CASREQGMAYEQYF